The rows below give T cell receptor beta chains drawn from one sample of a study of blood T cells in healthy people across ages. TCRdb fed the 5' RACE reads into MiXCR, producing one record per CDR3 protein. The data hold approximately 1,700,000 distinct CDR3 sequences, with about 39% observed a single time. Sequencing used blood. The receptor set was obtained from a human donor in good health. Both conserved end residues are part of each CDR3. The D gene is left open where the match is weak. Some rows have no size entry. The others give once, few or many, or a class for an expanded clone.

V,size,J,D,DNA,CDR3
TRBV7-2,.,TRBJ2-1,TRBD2,TGTGCCAGCAGCTCCCCAGCGGGGGGGCCGACAAATGAGCAGTTCTTC,CASSSPAGGPTNEQFF
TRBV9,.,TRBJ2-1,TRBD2,TGTGCCAGCAGCGTAGCCTCCAGACTAGCGGGGGGCCAGGGAACCTACAATGAGCAGTTCTTC,CASSVASRLAGGQGTYNEQFF
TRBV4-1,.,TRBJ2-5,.,TGCGCCTGCAGCCAAGAGCTAGACCTAGAGACCCAGTACTTC,CACSQELDLETQYF
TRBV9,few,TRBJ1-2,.,TGTGCCAGCAGCGTAGGGTCGAGAGGGGGGAACTATGGCTACACCTTC,CASSVGSRGGNYGYTF
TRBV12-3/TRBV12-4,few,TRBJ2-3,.,TGTGCCAGCAGCTGGGACTTCCGCACGTATTTT,CASSWDFRTYF
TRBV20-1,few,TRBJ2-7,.,TGCAGTGCTAGAGCGCAAAGCTCCTACGAGCAGTACTTC,CSARAQSSYEQYF
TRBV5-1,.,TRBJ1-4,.,TGCGCCAGCAGCTTGCAAGGAGGGAATGAAGAAAAACTGTTTTTT,CASSLQGGNEEKLFF
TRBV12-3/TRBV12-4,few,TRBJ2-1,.,TGTGCCAGCAGCCCCTTCCCGACTAACCGGTTGGGCAATGAGCAGTTCTTC,CASSPFPTNRLGNEQFF
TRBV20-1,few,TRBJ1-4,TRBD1,TGCAGTGCTTCACAGGGGCATGGGGAAAAACTGTTTTTT,CSASQGHGEKLFF
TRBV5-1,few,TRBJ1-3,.,TGCGCCAACAACTCGGGAGAGAGCTCTGGAAACACCATATATTTT,CANNSGESSGNTIYF
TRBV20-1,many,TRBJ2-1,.,TGCAGTGCTTCGCAGGGGTCCTACAATGAGCAGTTCTTC,CSASQGSYNEQFF
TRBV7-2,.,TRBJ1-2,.,TGTGCCAGCAGCCGCGCCGGGACGGACTATGGCTACACCTTC,CASSRAGTDYGYTF
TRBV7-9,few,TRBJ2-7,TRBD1,TGTGCCAGCAGCCAGACAGGGGGAAGGATCGAGCAGTACTTC,CASSQTGGRIEQYF
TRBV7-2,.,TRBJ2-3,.,TGTGCCAGCAGCCTAGTGTGGCCGGACACAGATACGCAGTATTTT,CASSLVWPDTDTQYF
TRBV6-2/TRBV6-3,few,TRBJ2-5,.,TGTGCCAGCAGTCCTCAGGATACCCAAGAGACCCAGTACTTC,CASSPQDTQETQYF